A single sample gave rise to the 13 T cell receptor beta chains below, sequenced in a study of human thymus T cells. Resections were taken during corrective heart surgery, and the thymus tissue came from these. The protocol was immunoSEQ multiplex PCR, while the TCRdb copy is restricted to in-frame clones and leaves out a portion. The data show approximately 70,000 clones, 90% to 95% seen once. Material: thymus tissue. The source of these receptors is a girl under three years old with a congenital heart defect but otherwise immunologically healthy.

The chain has TRBV10-3 and TRBJ1-3; 9 bases agree with TRBD1. The CDR3 covers 18 residues. Germline V gene sequence: CDR1 ENHRY, CDR2 SYGVKD. The V and J ends lost 0 bases and 6 bases, in that order; junction bases with no gene match: 12. The DNA of the CDR3 is TGTGCCATCAGTGAGTCGCGTTGGGATGGGACAGGGCCAAACACCATATATTTT. It codes for CAISESRWDGTGPNTIYF.

The V gene is TRBV4-2, the J gene TRBJ2-7; D is uncertain. The CDR3 length is 13 residues. Germline lookup yields CDR1 LGHNA and CDR2 YNFKEQ. V was trimmed by 0 bases and J by 4 bases, leaving 7 bases between them. The CDR3 is CASSQEVLYEQYF. DNA for the CDR3: TGTGCCAGCAGCCAAGAAGTGTTATACGAGCAGTACTTC.

This clone is a singleton in its sample. J is TRBJ1-2 and V is TRBV28; D call uncertain. The CDR3 contains 15 residues. V dropped 7 bases and J dropped 2 bases, with 17 bases sitting between them. CDR1 is MDHEN, CDR2 SYDVKM, per germline. CDR3 sequence reads: CASTRTGNLNYGYTF. The CDR3 nucleotides are TGTGCCAGCACCCGAACCGGGAACCTCAACTATGGCTACACCTTC.

A word on this clone: Compared with germline, one end of the junction differs, possibly owing to a read error. DNA for the CDR3: TGTGCCAGCAGTTTAGGACAGGAGGAGGTATATGGCTACACCTTC. Translated: CASSLGQEEVYGYTF. The V gene is TRBV11-2, the J gene TRBJ1-2; TRBD1 matches 7 bases. CDR1 and CDR2 from the germline V gene are SGHAT and FQNNGV. The CDR3 runs to 15 residues.

This clone came up once. This chain uses TRBV25-1 with TRBJ2-1, with a tentative D call TRBD2 (7 bases). Germline V gene lookup returns CDR1 MGHDK and CDR2 SYGVNS. V was cut by 4 bases and J by 5 bases, with 15 bases left in between. The CDR3 runs 15 residues. This CDR3 is CASSVRGASDNEQFF. CDR3 coding DNA: TGTGCCAGCAGTGTTCGGGGGGCTAGCGACAATGAGCAGTTCTTC.

With regard to this clone: The germline gene is not matched at one end of the junction; a read error may be the cause. The rearrangement joins TRBV7-7 to TRBJ2-1; possibly TRBD1 or TRBD2 for D (6 bases each). The CDR3 is 14 residues long. From germline, CDR1 is SSHAT and CDR2 FNYEAQ (reference sequence). The CDR3 loop is CASSLLRDNNEQFF. The CDR3 coding sequence is TGTGCTAGCAGCTTACTGCGGGACAACAATGAGCAGTTCTTC.

V is TRBV13 and J is TRBJ1-4; 7 nucleotides match TRBD1. CDR3 length: 15 amino acids. Germline loops: CDR1 PRHDT, CDR2 FYEKMQ (reference sequence). With V trimmed by 4 bases and J by 8 bases, 10 bases remained unmatched. This CDR3 is CASSSTRQGREKLFF. In DNA, the CDR3 is TGTGCCAGCAGCTCCACAAGACAGGGTCGCGAAAAACTGTTTTTT.

The chain employs TRBV4-1 and TRBJ1-5, with D maybe TRBD1 (6 bases). V was pared by 0 bases and J by 11 bases, with 26 bases between. Germline CDR1 reads MGHRA; CDR2 reads YSYEKL. This CDR3 is 18 amino acids long. This CDR3 reads CASSQDSGRGSARGAQHF. As DNA, the CDR3 is TGCGCCAGCAGCCAAGATTCCGGCAGGGGATCGGCCCGGGGAGCCCAGCATTTT.

The V call is TRBV28, the J call TRBJ2-4; D may be TRBD1 (5 bases). V shed 2 bases and J shed 1 base, with 9 bases lying between them. The CDR3 covers 15 residues. Per germline, CDR1 MDHEN and CDR2 SYDVKM. CDR3 region: CASSLGAGAKNIQYF. The CDR3 bases are TGTGCCAGCAGTTTAGGGGCAGGGGCCAAAAACATTCAGTACTTC.

In DNA, the CDR3 is TGTGCCAGCAGTCCAAACTCCAGCGGGAGCGAGGGGCAGAAAGAGACCCAGTACTTC. Its translation is CASSPNSSGSEGQKETQYF. V gene TRBV28 combines with J gene TRBJ2-5, with 8 bases identical to TRBD2. The CDR3 runs 19 residues. Losses at the gene ends were 5 bases for V and 3 bases for J; bases not matched to a gene: 20. Germline V gives CDR1 MDHEN, CDR2 SYDVKM.

The chain is built from TRBV6-4 and TRBJ2-1, with D unresolved. The V gene's germline CDR1 is MRHNA and CDR2 SNTAGT. The CDR3 is made up of 13 amino acids. V was clipped by 0 bases and J by 13 bases, with 13 bases between them. The CDR3 sequence is CASSDSALTPQFF. The CDR3 DNA reads as TGTGCCAGCAGTGACTCGGCCCTGACTCCCCAGTTCTTC.

CDR3 protein: CASSLRAGGDSDYGYTF. CDR3 in DNA: TGTGCCAGCAGCTTACGGGCAGGGGGTGATTCTGACTATGGCTACACCTTC. V is TRBV13 and J is TRBJ1-2; TRBD1 matches 7 bases. The V segment lost 2 bases and the J segment 3 bases; nucleotides outside the gene matches: 12. The CDR3 totals 17 residues. Germline V gene lookup returns CDR1 PRHDT and CDR2 FYEKMQ (reference sequence).

The chain carries TRBV5-1 and TRBJ2-1, with 9 bases aligning to TRBD1. This CDR3 region has 16 residues. With V trimmed by 0 bases and J by 4 bases, 5 bases remained unmatched. The V gene's germline CDR1 is SGHRS and CDR2 YFSETQ. The CDR3 reads CASSLAPGQGYNEQFF. DNA for the CDR3: TGCGCCAGCAGCTTGGCCCCGGGACAGGGTTACAATGAGCAGTTCTTC.